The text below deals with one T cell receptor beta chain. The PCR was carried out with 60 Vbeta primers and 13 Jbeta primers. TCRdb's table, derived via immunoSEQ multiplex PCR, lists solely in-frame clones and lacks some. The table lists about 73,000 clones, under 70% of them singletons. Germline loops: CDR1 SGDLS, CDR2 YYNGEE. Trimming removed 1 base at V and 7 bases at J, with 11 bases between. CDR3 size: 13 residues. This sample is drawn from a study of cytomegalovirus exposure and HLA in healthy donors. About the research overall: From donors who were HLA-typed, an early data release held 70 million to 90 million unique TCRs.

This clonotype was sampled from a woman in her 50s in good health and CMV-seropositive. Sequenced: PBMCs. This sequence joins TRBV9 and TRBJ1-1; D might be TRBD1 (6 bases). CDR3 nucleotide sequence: TGTGCCAGCAGCGTAAGGGGGTGGGGTGAAGCTTTCTTT. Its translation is CASSVRGWGEAFF.